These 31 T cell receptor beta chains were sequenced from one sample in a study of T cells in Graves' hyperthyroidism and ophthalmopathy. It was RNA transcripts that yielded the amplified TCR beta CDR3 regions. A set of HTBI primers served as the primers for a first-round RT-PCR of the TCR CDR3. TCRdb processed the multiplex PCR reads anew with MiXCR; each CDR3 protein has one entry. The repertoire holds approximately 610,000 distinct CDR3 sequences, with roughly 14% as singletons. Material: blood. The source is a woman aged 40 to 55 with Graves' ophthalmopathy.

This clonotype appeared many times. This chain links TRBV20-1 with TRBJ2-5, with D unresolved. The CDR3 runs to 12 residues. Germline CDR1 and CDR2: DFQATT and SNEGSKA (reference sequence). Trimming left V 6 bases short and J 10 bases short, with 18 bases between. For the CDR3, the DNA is TGCAGTGCACAACGGGCCCTACAACGCCAGTACTTC. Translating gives CSAQRALQRQYF.

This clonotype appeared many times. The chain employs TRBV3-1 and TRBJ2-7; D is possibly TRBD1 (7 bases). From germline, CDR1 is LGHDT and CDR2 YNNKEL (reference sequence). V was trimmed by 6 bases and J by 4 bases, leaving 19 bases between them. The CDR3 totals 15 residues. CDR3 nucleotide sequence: TGTGCCAGCAGTTCTGGACCAGGGGGGCCTTACGAGCAGTACTTC. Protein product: CASSSGPGGPYEQYF.

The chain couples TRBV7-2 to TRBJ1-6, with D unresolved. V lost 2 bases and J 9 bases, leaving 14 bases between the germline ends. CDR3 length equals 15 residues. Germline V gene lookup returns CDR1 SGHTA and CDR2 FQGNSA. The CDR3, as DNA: TGTGCCAGCAGCTTATTACGGACGGGTAGTTCACCCCTCCACTTT. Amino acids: CASSLLRTGSSPLHF.

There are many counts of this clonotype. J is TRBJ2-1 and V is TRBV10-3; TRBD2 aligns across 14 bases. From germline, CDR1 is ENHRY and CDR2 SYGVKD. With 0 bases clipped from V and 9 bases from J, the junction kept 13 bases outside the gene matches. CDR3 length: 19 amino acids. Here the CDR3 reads CAISESSPHVGLAGGEQFF. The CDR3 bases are TGTGCCATCAGTGAGTCGTCCCCCCATGTAGGACTAGCGGGAGGTGAGCAGTTCTTC.

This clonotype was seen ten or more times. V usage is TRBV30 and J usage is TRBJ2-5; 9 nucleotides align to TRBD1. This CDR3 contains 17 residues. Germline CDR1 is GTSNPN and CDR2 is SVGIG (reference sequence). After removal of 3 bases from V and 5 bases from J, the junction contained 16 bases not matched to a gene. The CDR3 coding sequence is TGTGCCTGGAGCCGAATCCTCGGACAGGGGTTGGGGGAGACCCAGTACTTC. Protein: CAWSRILGQGLGETQYF. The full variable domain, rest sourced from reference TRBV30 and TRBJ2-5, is SQTIHQWPATLVQPVGSPLSLECTVEGTSNPNLYWYRQAAGRGLQLLFYSVGIGQISSEVPQNLSASRPQDRQFILSSKKLLLSDSGFYLCAWSRILGQGLGETQYFGPGTRLLVL.

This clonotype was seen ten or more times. The CDR3 spells CASTPGTAQETQYF. CDR3 coding DNA: TGTGCCAGCACTCCCGGGACGGCTCAAGAGACCCAGTACTTC. The rearrangement uses TRBV6-5 and TRBJ2-5; D may match TRBD1 or TRBD2 (5 bases each). Germline CDR1 MNHEY, CDR2 SVGAGI. The CDR3 extends over 14 amino acids. Trimming cost V 7 bases and J 2 bases, with 14 bases left between them.

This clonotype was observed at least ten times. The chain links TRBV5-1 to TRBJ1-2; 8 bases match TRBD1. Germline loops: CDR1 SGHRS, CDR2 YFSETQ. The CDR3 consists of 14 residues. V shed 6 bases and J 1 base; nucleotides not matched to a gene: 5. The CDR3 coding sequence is TGCGCCAGCACCTCCGGACAGGGTAACTATGGCTACACCTTC. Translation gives CASTSGQGNYGYTF.

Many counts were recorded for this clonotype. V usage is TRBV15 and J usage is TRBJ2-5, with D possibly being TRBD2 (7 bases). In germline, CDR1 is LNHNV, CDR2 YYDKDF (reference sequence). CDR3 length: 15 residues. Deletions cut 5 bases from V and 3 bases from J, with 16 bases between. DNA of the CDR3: TGTGCCACCAGCCCTAAGGGGGGGGGTGAAGAGACCCAGTACTTC. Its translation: CATSPKGGGEETQYF.

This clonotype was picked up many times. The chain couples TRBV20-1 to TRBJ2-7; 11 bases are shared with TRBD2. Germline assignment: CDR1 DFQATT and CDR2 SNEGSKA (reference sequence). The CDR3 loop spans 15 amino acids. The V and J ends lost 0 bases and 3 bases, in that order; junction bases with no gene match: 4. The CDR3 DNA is TGCAGTGCTAGAGATACTAGCGGGAGCGGCTACGAGCAGTACTTC. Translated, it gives CSARDTSGSGYEQYF.

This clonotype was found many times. The CDR3 spells CSVDVVYPSGANVLTF. The CDR3 bases are TGCAGCGTTGATGTGGTGTATCCCTCTGGGGCCAACGTCCTGACTTTC. V usage is TRBV29-1 and J usage is TRBJ2-6; no firm D call. CDR1 and CDR2 from the germline V gene are SQVTM and ANQGSEA. V lost 3 bases to trimming and J lost 0 bases, with 12 bases between them. The CDR3 sequence is 16 residues long.

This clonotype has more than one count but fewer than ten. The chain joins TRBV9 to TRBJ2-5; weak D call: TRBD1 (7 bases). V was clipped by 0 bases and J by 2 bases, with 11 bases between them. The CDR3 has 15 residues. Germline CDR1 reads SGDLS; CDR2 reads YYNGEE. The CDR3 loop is CASSVGPGGQETQYF. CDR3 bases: TGTGCCAGCAGCGTAGGTCCAGGGGGGCAAGAGACCCAGTACTTC.

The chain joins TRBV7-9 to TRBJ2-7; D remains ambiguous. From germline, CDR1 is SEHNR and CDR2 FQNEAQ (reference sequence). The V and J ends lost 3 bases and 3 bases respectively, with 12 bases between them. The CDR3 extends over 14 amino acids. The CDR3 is CASSLVDGNYEQYF. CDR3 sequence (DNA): TGTGCCAGCAGCTTGGTGGACGGCAACTACGAGCAGTACTTC.

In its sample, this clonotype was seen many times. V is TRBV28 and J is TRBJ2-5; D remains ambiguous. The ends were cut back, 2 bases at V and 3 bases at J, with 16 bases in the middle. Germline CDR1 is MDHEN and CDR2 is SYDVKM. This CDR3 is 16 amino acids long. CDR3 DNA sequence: TGTGCCAGCAGTTTAGGGCTGGGCTGGACCGAAGAGACCCAGTACTTC. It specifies CASSLGLGWTEETQYF.

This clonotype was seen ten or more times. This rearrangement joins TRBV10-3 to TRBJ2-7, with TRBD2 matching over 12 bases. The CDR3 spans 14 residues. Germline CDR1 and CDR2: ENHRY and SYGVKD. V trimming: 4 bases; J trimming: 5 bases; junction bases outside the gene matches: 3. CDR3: CAISGLAGVNEQYF. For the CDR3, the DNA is TGTGCCATCAGTGGACTAGCGGGAGTAAACGAGCAGTACTTC.

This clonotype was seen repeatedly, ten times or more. The CDR3 spells CASSQENSVLTSRGETQYF. The CDR3 coding sequence is TGTGCCAGCAGCCAAGAGAATTCGGTTTTGACTAGCCGGGGGGAGACCCAGTACTTC. The chain recombines TRBV14 with TRBJ2-5, with TRBD2 matching over 7 bases. This CDR3 spans 19 amino acids. Germline loops: CDR1 SGHDN, CDR2 FVKESK. Unmatched junction bases numbered 18, after V lost 0 bases and J lost 5 bases.

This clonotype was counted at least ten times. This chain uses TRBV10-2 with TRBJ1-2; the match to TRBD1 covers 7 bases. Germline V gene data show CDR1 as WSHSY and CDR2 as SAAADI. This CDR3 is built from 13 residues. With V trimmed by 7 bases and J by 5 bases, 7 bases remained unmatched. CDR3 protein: CASMATGEYGYTF. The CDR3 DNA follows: TGCGCCAGCATGGCTACAGGGGAGTATGGCTACACCTTC.

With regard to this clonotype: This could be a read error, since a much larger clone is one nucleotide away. The CDR3 loop is CASSEGLSDAQYF. CDR3 nucleotide sequence: TGTGCCAGCAGTGAAGGACTCTCAGATGCGCAGTATTTT. This sequence joins TRBV2 and TRBJ2-3; D unresolved. The length of the CDR3 is 13 residues. Germline CDR1 reads SNHLY; CDR2 reads FYNNEI.

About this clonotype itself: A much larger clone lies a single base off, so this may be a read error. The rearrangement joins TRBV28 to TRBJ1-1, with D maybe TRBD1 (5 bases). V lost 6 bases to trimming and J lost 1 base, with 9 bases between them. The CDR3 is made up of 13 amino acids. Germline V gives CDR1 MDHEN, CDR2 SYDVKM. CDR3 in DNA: TGTGCCAGCAGGTGGACACCGAACACTGAAGCTTTCTTT. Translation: CASRWTPNTEAFF.

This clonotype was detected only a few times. For the CDR3, the DNA is TGCGCCAGCAGCCAGACACCGGGAGCCTACCAGCCCCAGCATTTT. Translating it yields CASSQTPGAYQPQHF. The chain links TRBV4-1 to TRBJ1-5; no firm D call. The germline CDR1 and CDR2 sequences are MGHRA and YSYEKL. The CDR3 has 15 amino acids. V lost 3 bases, J lost 7 bases, and 16 bases lay in between.

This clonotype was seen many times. DNA of the CDR3: TGTGCCAGCAGTTACGGCCGACAGGGCGGTATTCCCCAGCATTTT. Translation gives CASSYGRQGGIPQHF. The rearrangement joins TRBV6-5 to TRBJ1-5, with 7 bases aligning to TRBD1. V gave up 2 bases and J gave up 10 bases; unmatched junction bases: 11. The length of the CDR3 is 15 residues. CDR1 is MNHEY, CDR2 SVGAGI, per germline.

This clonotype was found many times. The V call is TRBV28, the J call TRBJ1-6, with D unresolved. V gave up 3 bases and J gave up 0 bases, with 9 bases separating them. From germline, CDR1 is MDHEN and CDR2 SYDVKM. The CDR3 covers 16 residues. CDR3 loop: CASSLPDSSYNSPLHF. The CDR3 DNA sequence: TGTGCCAGCAGTTTGCCGGATAGCTCCTATAATTCACCCCTCCACTTT.

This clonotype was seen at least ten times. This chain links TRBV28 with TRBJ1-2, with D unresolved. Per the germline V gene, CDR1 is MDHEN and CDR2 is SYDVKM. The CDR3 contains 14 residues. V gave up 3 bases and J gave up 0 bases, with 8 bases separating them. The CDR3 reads CASSLPLANYGYTF. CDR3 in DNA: TGTGCCAGCAGTTTGCCCCTAGCTAACTATGGCTACACCTTC.

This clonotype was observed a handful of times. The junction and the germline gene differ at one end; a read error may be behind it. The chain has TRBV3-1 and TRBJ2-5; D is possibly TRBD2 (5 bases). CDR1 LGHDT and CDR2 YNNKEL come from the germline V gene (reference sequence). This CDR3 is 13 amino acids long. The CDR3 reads CASSLGAQGTQYF. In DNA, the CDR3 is TGTGCCAGCAGCCTGGGAGCCCAAGGGACCCAGTACTTC.

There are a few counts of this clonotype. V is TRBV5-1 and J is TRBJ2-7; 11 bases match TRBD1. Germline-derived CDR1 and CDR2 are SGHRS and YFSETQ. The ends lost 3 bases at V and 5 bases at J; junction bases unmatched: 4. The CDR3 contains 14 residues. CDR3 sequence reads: CASSSGQGVDEQYF. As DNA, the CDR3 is TGCGCCAGCAGCTCGGGACAGGGGGTTGACGAGCAGTACTTC.

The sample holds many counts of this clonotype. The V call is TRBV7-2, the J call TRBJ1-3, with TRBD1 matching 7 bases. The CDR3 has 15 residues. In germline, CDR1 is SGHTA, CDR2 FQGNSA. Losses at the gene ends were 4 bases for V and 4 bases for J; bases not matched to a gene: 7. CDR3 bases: TGTGCCAGCAGCTCCGGGACAGCCCACGGAAACACCATATATTTT. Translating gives CASSSGTAHGNTIYF.

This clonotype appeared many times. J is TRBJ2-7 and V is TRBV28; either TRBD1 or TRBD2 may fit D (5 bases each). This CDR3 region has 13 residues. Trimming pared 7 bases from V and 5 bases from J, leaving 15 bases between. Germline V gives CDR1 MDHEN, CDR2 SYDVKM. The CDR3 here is CASTNIRDDEQYF. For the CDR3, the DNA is TGTGCCAGCACCAATATCAGGGACGACGAGCAGTACTTC.

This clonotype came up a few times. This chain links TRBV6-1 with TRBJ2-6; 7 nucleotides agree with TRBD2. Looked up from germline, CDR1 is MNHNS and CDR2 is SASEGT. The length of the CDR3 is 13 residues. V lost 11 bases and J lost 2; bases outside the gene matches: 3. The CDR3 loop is CACREAGANVLTF. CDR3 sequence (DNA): TGTGCCTGCCGGGAGGCTGGGGCCAACGTCCTGACTTTC.

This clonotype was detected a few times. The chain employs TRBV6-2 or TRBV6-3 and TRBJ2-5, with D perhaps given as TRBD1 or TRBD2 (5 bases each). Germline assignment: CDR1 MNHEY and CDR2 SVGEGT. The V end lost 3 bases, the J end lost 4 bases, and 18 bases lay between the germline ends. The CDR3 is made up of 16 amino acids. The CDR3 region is CASSYRGPAQLETQYF. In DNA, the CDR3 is TGTGCCAGCAGTTATCGGGGACCGGCACAGCTAGAGACCCAGTACTTC.

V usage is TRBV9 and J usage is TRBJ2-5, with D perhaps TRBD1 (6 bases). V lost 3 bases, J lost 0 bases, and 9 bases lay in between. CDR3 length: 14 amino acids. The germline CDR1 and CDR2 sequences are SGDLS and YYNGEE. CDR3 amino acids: CASSAQGYQETQYF. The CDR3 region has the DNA TGTGCCAGCAGCGCCCAGGGGTACCAAGAGACCCAGTACTTC.

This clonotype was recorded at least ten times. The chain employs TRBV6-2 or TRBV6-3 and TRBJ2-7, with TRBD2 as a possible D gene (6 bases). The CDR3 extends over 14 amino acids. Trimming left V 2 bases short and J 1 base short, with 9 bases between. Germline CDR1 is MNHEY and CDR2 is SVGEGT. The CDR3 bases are TGTGCCAGCAGTTACGGCGGGGTATCCTACGAGCAGTACTTC. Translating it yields CASSYGGVSYEQYF.

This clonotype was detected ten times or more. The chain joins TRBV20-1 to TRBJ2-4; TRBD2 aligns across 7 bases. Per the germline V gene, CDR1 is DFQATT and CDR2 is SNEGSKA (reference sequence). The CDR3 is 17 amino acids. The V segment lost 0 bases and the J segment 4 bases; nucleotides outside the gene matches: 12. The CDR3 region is CSARDGAGDLIKNIQYF. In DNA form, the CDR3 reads TGCAGTGCTAGAGATGGGGCGGGAGATCTGATAAAAAACATTCAGTACTTC.